This T cell receptor (beta chain) was documented in a study of post-analysis software for immune sequencing data. Overall study: Several disease courses (relapsing-remitting, secondary progressive and progressive-relapsing) of multiple sclerosis were included.

Whole-study results and caveats: The study found TRBV5-6, TRBV5-1 and TRBV20-1 among about five TRBV segments more frequent in patients than controls.

Researchers reported that TCR beta cDNA libraries carried unique molecular identifiers. TCRdb reprocessed the PCR reads via MiXCR and lists one record per CDR3 protein. The sample lists roughly 620,000 distinct CDR3 sequences, 44% occurring once. Germline CDR1 is MNHEY and CDR2 is SMNVEV (reference sequence). The ends lost 3 bases at V and 8 bases at J; junction bases unmatched: 14. CDR3 length: 17 amino acids. This clonotype was seen more than once but under ten times. Its antigen is not identified. The sample taken for sequencing was blood. This sequence was found in a girl aged 10-17 years with multiple sclerosis. The chain carries TRBV27 and TRBJ2-3; TRBD2 aligns across 10 bases. CDR3: CASSFLTSGARRSTQYF. CDR3 nucleotide sequence: TGTGCCAGCAGTTTCCTAACTAGCGGGGCCCGCAGAAGTACGCAGTATTTT.